These T cell receptor beta chains were read from a single sample in a study of a mutant IDH1 vaccine in newly diagnosed glioma. Their antigen targets remain unknown. Repertoires were generated with immunoSEQ multiplex PCR, while TCRdb's copy carries only in-frame clones and drops some. Here the sample spans approximately 40,000 clones, approximately 80% being singletons. Material: PBMCs, obtained from a glioma patient whose treatment included an IDH1 peptide vaccine. All receptors come from a man aged 40-55 years with glioma. Each CDR3 is given with its conserved first and last residue. D genes are given only for firm matches.

cdr3_aa: CASSYRGQGAYTIYF
d_call: NA
j_call: TRBJ1-3
v_call: TRBV6-5

cdr3_aa: CASSQTGNSYNEQFF
d_call: NA
j_call: TRBJ2-1
v_call: TRBV5-6

cdr3_aa: CASSYSITGTEAFF
d_call: NA
j_call: TRBJ1-1
v_call: TRBV6-5

cdr3_aa: CASSKEKEDLRSGKETQYF
d_call: NA
j_call: TRBJ2-5
v_call: TRBV21-1

cdr3_aa: CASSPWAGQALNEQYF
d_call: TRBD1
j_call: TRBJ2-7
v_call: TRBV10-1

cdr3_aa: CAWSAPGYSNQPQHF
d_call: NA
j_call: TRBJ1-5
v_call: TRBV30

cdr3_aa: CASSHTGGSSGYTF
d_call: TRBD1
j_call: TRBJ1-2
v_call: TRBV6-6

cdr3_aa: CASSPPGGYTQYF
d_call: NA
j_call: TRBJ2-3
v_call: TRBV18

cdr3_aa: CASSIPGQGGEKLFF
d_call: NA
j_call: TRBJ1-4
v_call: TRBV19

cdr3_aa: CASSFRGDQPQHF
d_call: NA
j_call: TRBJ1-5
v_call: TRBV7-9

cdr3_aa: CAIYDRGNYEQYF
d_call: TRBD1
j_call: TRBJ2-7
v_call: TRBV10-3

cdr3_aa: CASSELGGRGNSPLHF
d_call: NA
j_call: TRBJ1-6
v_call: TRBV6-1

cdr3_aa: CASSYLAGTEAFF
d_call: NA
j_call: TRBJ1-1
v_call: TRBV6-5

cdr3_aa: CASGRASSTDTQYF
d_call: NA
j_call: TRBJ2-3
v_call: TRBV12-5

cdr3_aa: CAISESLRFTREQYF
d_call: NA
j_call: TRBJ2-7
v_call: TRBV10-3

cdr3_aa: CASSQGVTERNSNQPQHF
d_call: NA
j_call: TRBJ1-5
v_call: TRBV4-1

cdr3_aa: CAPPPGSSSGNTIYF
d_call: NA
j_call: TRBJ1-3
v_call: TRBV21-1

cdr3_aa: CASRRGAGELFF
d_call: NA
j_call: TRBJ2-2
v_call: TRBV6-5

cdr3_aa: CSVLHSMNTEAFF
d_call: NA
j_call: TRBJ1-1
v_call: TRBV29-1

cdr3_aa: CASSQDRGQKYF
d_call: TRBD1
j_call: TRBJ2-7
v_call: TRBV14

cdr3_aa: CASSPGHSNYGYTF
d_call: NA
j_call: TRBJ1-2
v_call: TRBV6-5

cdr3_aa: CASSLGQLNQPQHF
d_call: NA
j_call: TRBJ1-5
v_call: TRBV7-2

cdr3_aa: CASSTSGGAYEQYF
d_call: TRBD2
j_call: TRBJ2-7
v_call: TRBV19

cdr3_aa: CASRGGTGTNEKLFF
d_call: TRBD1
j_call: TRBJ1-4
v_call: TRBV2

cdr3_aa: CASSSPPLQGGHTEAFF
d_call: NA
j_call: TRBJ1-1
v_call: TRBV7-9

cdr3_aa: CASSLDTGDYGYTF
d_call: TRBD1
j_call: TRBJ1-2
v_call: TRBV7-2

cdr3_aa: CASFGQANSPLHF
d_call: TRBD1
j_call: TRBJ1-6
v_call: TRBV2

cdr3_aa: CASSPGTHIMNTEAFF
d_call: NA
j_call: TRBJ1-1
v_call: TRBV18

cdr3_aa: CASSREPYEQYF
d_call: NA
j_call: TRBJ2-7
v_call: TRBV5-6

cdr3_aa: CASTNTGESATGELFF
d_call: NA
j_call: TRBJ2-2
v_call: TRBV2

cdr3_aa: CASKMQVDYGYTF
d_call: NA
j_call: TRBJ1-2
v_call: TRBV2

cdr3_aa: CASRTPQGSYEQYF
d_call: TRBD1
j_call: TRBJ2-7
v_call: TRBV2

cdr3_aa: CATGGDVDNEQFF
d_call: TRBD2
j_call: TRBJ2-1
v_call: TRBV5-4

cdr3_aa: CASSVGTGTEAFF
d_call: NA
j_call: TRBJ1-1
v_call: TRBV9

cdr3_aa: CATPGPPVKADTQYF
d_call: NA
j_call: TRBJ2-3
v_call: TRBV13

cdr3_aa: CASSLGLAGGSDTQYF
d_call: TRBD2
j_call: TRBJ2-3
v_call: TRBV13

cdr3_aa: CASSPNPGTGPDGYTF
d_call: TRBD1
j_call: TRBJ1-2
v_call: TRBV5-1

cdr3_aa: CASSYGSSYTEAFF
d_call: NA
j_call: TRBJ1-1
v_call: TRBV6-5

cdr3_aa: CASSGVGRGNYGYTF
d_call: TRBD1
j_call: TRBJ1-2
v_call: TRBV7-2